A single sample is the source of the 25 T cell receptor beta chains below, sequenced in a study of shared clonotypes between healthy human individuals. The protocol was immunoSEQ multiplex PCR, while the TCRdb copy is restricted to in-frame clones and leaves out a portion. The table records 800,000 or so clones, about 96% of them present only once. Naive CD8 cells, CD45RO-negative and positively selected for CCR7, excluded terminally differentiated effector memory CD45RA+ cells. The sample consisted of naive CD8+ T cells sorted from blood. The origin of the receptors is a man younger than 40 in good health.

The V call is TRBV28, the J call TRBJ1-1; D gene ambiguous. The germline V gene encodes CDR1 MDHEN and CDR2 SYDVKM. V was trimmed by 4 bases and J by 0 bases, leaving 6 bases between them. CDR3 length: 13 amino acids. CDR3 in DNA: TGTGCCAGCAGTTACATAATGAACACTGAAGCTTTCTTT. Translating it yields CASSYIMNTEAFF.

The chain joins TRBV18 to TRBJ1-4; D possibly corresponds to TRBD1 (5 bases). Germline loops: CDR1 KGHSH, CDR2 LQKENI. V lost 5 bases and J 1 base, leaving 8 bases between the germline ends. CDR3 length equals 14 residues. CDR3 DNA: TGTGCCAGCTCATCCGACAGAACTAATGAAAAACTGTTTTTT. Translated, it gives CASSSDRTNEKLFF.

The rearrangement joins TRBV5-6 to TRBJ2-7; D possibly corresponds to TRBD1 (6 bases). Germline V lookup: CDR1 SGHDT, CDR2 YYEEEE. V was shortened by 3 bases and J by 4 bases, with 14 bases between the two germline ends. The CDR3 spans 14 residues. The CDR3 DNA follows: TGTGCCAGCAGCTGGGCAGGGGTTGAGTACGAGCAGTACTTC. Residues: CASSWAGVEYEQYF.

This clone was seen only a few times. The chain has TRBV27 and TRBJ2-2; possibly TRBD1 for D (6 bases). The CDR3 consists of 13 residues. Germline V gives CDR1 MNHEY, CDR2 SMNVEV (reference sequence). The V and J ends lost 4 bases and 7 bases respectively, with 10 bases between them. CDR3 in DNA: TGTGCCAGCAGTTGGCAGGGGAACGGGGAGCTGTTTTTT. Protein: CASSWQGNGELFF.

The chain is built from TRBV4-3 and TRBJ2-1; no firm D call. The V end was cut by 0 bases, the J end by 2 bases, with 8 bases between. The CDR3 runs 15 residues. The germline gives CDR1 LGHNA, CDR2 YSLEER. In DNA, the CDR3 is TGCGCCAGCAGCCAAGACCTCACCACCTACAATGAGCAGTTCTTC. Encoded protein: CASSQDLTTYNEQFF.

The V gene is TRBV5-1, the J gene TRBJ2-1; 8 bases agree with TRBD2. The germline V gene has CDR1 SGHRS and CDR2 YFSETQ. The junction had 18 bases not matched to a gene; V was cut back by 7 bases and J by 0 bases. This CDR3 comprises 19 residues. The CDR3 DNA follows: TGCGCCAGCTTTTCTCTACCCAAAGCGGGAGATAGCTCCTACAATGAGCAGTTCTTC. Its translation is CASFSLPKAGDSSYNEQFF.

This clone was found once. The chain recombines TRBV7-9 with TRBJ2-7; D is unresolved. Trimming removed 1 base from V and 6 bases from J, with 10 bases in between. The germline gives CDR1 SEHNR, CDR2 FQNEAQ (reference sequence). The length of the CDR3 is 13 residues. The CDR3 loop is CASSLGVFGEQYF. DNA of the CDR3: TGTGCCAGCAGCTTAGGGGTGTTCGGCGAGCAGTACTTC.

V gene TRBV13 combines with J gene TRBJ2-1, with 9 bases matching TRBD2. The CDR3 spans 17 residues. With V trimmed by 4 bases and J by 6 bases, 13 bases remained unmatched. Germline V lookup: CDR1 PRHDT, CDR2 FYEKMQ (reference sequence). CDR3 in DNA: TGTGCCAGCAGCTCGACGCTTAGCGGGGGTTTGGGCAATGAGCAGTTCTTC. It is translated as CASSSTLSGGLGNEQFF.

This clone was observed once. This chain uses TRBV25-1 with TRBJ1-1, with D possibly matching TRBD1 (6 bases). This CDR3 is 15 amino acids long. Trimming removed 5 bases at V and 9 bases at J, with 22 bases between. CDR1 is MGHDK, CDR2 SYGVNS, per germline. CDR3 DNA: TGTGCCAGCAGTTATAGTGACGGACAGATTGAGAAAGCTTTCTTT. Amino acids: CASSYSDGQIEKAFF.

This sequence joins TRBV25-1 and TRBJ2-7; D remains unclear. V was clipped by 11 bases and J by 3 bases, with 14 bases between them. The CDR3 sequence is 12 residues long. Germline-derived CDR1 and CDR2 are MGHDK and SYGVNS. The CDR3 coding sequence is TGTGCCTCCCGGGTATGGGGCTACGAGCAGTACTTC. Translated: CASRVWGYEQYF.

Notes on this clone: Other DNA variants within this sample encode the same CDR3. The chain carries TRBV11-2 and TRBJ1-1; D is possibly TRBD1 (5 bases). Germline loops: CDR1 SGHAT, CDR2 FQNNGV. The CDR3 contains 13 residues. The V end lost 1 base, the J end lost 3 bases, and 6 bases lay between the germline ends. CDR3 coding DNA: TGTGCCAGCAGCTTAGGGGGGGACACTGAAGCTTTCTTT. Its protein is CASSLGGDTEAFF.

This chain links TRBV7-2 with TRBJ2-5; no firm D call. This CDR3 has 13 amino acids. Germline CDR1 SGHTA, CDR2 FQGNSA. With 5 bases removed from V and 4 bases from J, the gap between germline ends came to 11 bases. The CDR3 DNA reads as TGTGCCAGCAGCCCCTGGGTGGGAGAGACCCAGTACTTC. It translates to CASSPWVGETQYF.

This chain joins TRBV18 and TRBJ2-1; 10 nucleotides agree with TRBD1. Germline CDR1 reads KGHSH; CDR2 reads LQKENI. J lost 4 bases, V lost 4 bases, and 10 bases had no gene match. The CDR3 is made up of 17 amino acids. The CDR3 protein is CASSRGVGQGIYNEQFF. The CDR3 DNA sequence: TGTGCCAGCTCACGGGGTGTGGGACAGGGGATTTACAATGAGCAGTTCTTC.

The CDR3 sequence is CASQQGGGEQYF. In DNA, the CDR3 is TGTGCCAGCCAGCAGGGCGGTGGGGAGCAGTACTTC. The V gene is TRBV21-1, the J gene TRBJ2-7; the table gives TRBD1 as D, unverified against the DNA. TRBV21-1 has pseudogene status. CDR3 size: 12 residues.

Concerning this clone: The same CDR3 is also encoded by other DNA sequences in this sample. The chain joins TRBV28 to TRBJ2-7, with D possibly matching TRBD2 (5 bases). The CDR3 contains 15 residues. Germline CDR1 and CDR2: MDHEN and SYDVKM. V lost 1 base and J 2 bases, leaving 12 bases between the germline ends. For the CDR3, the DNA is TGTGCCAGCAGTTTATTTGCCGGGAAAGCCTACGAGCAGTACTTC. Amino acid sequence: CASSLFAGKAYEQYF.

This chain links TRBV20-1 with TRBJ2-1; D is undetermined. V was pared by 6 bases and J by 3 bases, with 6 bases between. The V gene's germline CDR1 is DFQATT and CDR2 SNEGSKA (reference sequence). The CDR3 is made up of 11 amino acids. The chain's CDR3 is CSAPNYNEQFF. The CDR3 nucleotides read TGCAGTGCACCAAACTACAATGAGCAGTTCTTC.

The rearrangement joins TRBV5-1 to TRBJ2-3; 7 bases map to TRBD2. V trimming: 1 base; J trimming: 1 base; junction bases outside the gene matches: 6. The length of the CDR3 is 16 residues. Germline CDR1 SGHRS, CDR2 YFSETQ. CDR3: CASSLLGEGRTDTQYF. CDR3 in DNA: TGCGCCAGCAGCTTGTTGGGGGAGGGCCGCACAGATACGCAGTATTTT. Together with reference TRBV5-1 and TRBJ2-3, the CDR3 gives the full variable domain: KAGVTQTPRYLIKTRGQQVTLSCSPISGHRSVSWYQQTPGQGLQFLFEYFSETQRNKGNFPGRFSGRQFSNSRSEMNVSTLELGDSALYLCASSLLGEGRTDTQYFGPGTRLTVL.

The genes are TRBV27 and TRBJ1-1; D is perhaps TRBD1 (6 bases). The V end lost 3 bases, the J end lost 4 bases, and 9 bases lay between the germline ends. CDR3 size: 13 residues. Germline CDR1 MNHEY, CDR2 SMNVEV (reference sequence). In nucleotides, the CDR3 is TGTGCCAGCAGTTTCGGGGGCCCCACTGAAGCTTTCTTT. Translation: CASSFGGPTEAFF.

This chain connects TRBV11-2 to TRBJ2-7; 10 bases are shared with TRBD2. V lost 7 bases, J lost 3 bases, and 6 bases stayed unmatched. Germline V gives CDR1 SGHAT, CDR2 FQNNGV. CDR3 length equals 14 residues. The CDR3 loop is CASTGTSDYYEQYF. CDR3 nucleotides: TGTGCCAGCACCGGGACTAGCGACTACTACGAGCAGTACTTC.

The chain links TRBV6-5 to TRBJ2-3, with D possibly called TRBD1 or TRBD2 (5 bases each). CDR3 size: 14 residues. With 3 bases removed from V and 3 bases from J, the gap between germline ends came to 10 bases. Germline V gene sequence: CDR1 MNHEY, CDR2 SVGAGI. The CDR3 is CASSYGGATDTQYF. CDR3 nucleotides: TGTGCCAGCAGTTATGGGGGAGCAACAGATACGCAGTATTTT.

The chain joins TRBV2 to TRBJ2-1, with D perhaps matching TRBD1 (6 bases). CDR3 size: 15 residues. With 0 bases removed from V and 4 bases from J, the gap between germline ends came to 10 bases. Looked up from germline, CDR1 is SNHLY and CDR2 is FYNNEI. The DNA of the CDR3 is TGTGCCAGCAGTGAAGCCACAGGGATTTACAATGAGCAGTTCTTC. Translation: CASSEATGIYNEQFF.

The rearrangement links TRBV6-1 to TRBJ2-3; D is undetermined. Trimming shortened V by 8 bases and J by 0 bases, and 12 bases separated the two germline ends. Germline lookup yields CDR1 MNHNS and CDR2 SASEGT. CDR3 size: 14 residues. The CDR3 here is CASLPHPSTDTQYF. DNA of the CDR3: TGTGCCAGCCTCCCCCATCCTAGCACAGATACGCAGTATTTT.

V usage is TRBV19 and J usage is TRBJ2-7; D uncertain. In germline, CDR1 is LNHDA, CDR2 SQIVND (reference sequence). V gave up 1 base and J gave up 2 bases, with 12 bases separating them. CDR3 length: 15 amino acids. The CDR3 bases are TGTGCCAGTAGTATAGGTTCCGACCATACCTACGAGCAGTACTTC. Amino acid sequence: CASSIGSDHTYEQYF.

V gene TRBV7-9 combines with J gene TRBJ2-2; TRBD2 agrees at 11 bases. With V trimmed by 8 bases and J by 6 bases, 5 bases remained unmatched. The germline gives CDR1 SEHNR, CDR2 FQNEAQ (reference sequence). This CDR3 is built from 14 residues. CDR3 coding DNA: TGTGCCAGCCACACTAGCGGGAGACCCGGGGAGCTGTTTTTT. It is translated as CASHTSGRPGELFF.

The chain links TRBV19 to TRBJ1-3; D is undetermined. V was trimmed by 3 bases and J by 1 base, leaving 16 bases between them. CDR1 is LNHDA, CDR2 SQIVND, per germline (reference sequence). There are 17 residues in the CDR3. The CDR3 DNA reads as TGTGCCAGTAGTATCGTCCACCGGAGCGATTCTGGAAACACCATATATTTT. This codes for CASSIVHRSDSGNTIYF.